This entry is about one TCR beta chain. Its antigen remains unknown. CDR3 length: 16 residues. Per germline, CDR1 SGHVS and CDR2 FQNEAQ. Trimming shortened V by 5 bases and J by 0 bases, and 11 bases separated the two germline ends. The data derive from a study of radiotherapy plus CTLA-4 blockade in lung cancer. Clones were read by immunoSEQ multiplex PCR, and TCRdb kept only the in-frame ones, dropping some. This table holds roughly 110,000 clones, 85% found once. Overall study results and limits: Among reported predictors of response, early blood T cell clone dynamics with interferon-beta performed best. Blood TCR clones of tumor origin expanded after radiotherapy plus ipilimumab.

This clonotype originated in a human donor with non-small cell lung cancer that progressed on radiotherapy plus ipilimumab. Some clones in this sample may be carry-over from other donors' samples. This sample comprised peripheral blood, obtained from a patient treated with radiotherapy plus ipilimumab. The rearrangement uses TRBV7-8 and TRBJ2-6; D gene ambiguous. The CDR3 loop is CASSLTSPSGANVLTF. CDR3 nucleotide sequence: TGTGCCAGCAGCCTAACATCCCCCTCTGGGGCCAACGTCCTGACTTTC.